A selection of T cell receptor beta chains follows, all from one sample in a study of blood T cell repertoires in COVID-19. Using immunoSEQ multiplex PCR, the repertoire was profiled, and TCRdb retains in-frame clones only, with some absent. The table records 98,000 or so clones, around 85% of them present only once. Source material: peripheral blood. Receptors were obtained from an elderly woman with active or convalescent COVID-19. Both conserved end residues are part of each CDR3. A D gene is named only where the DNA matches it firmly. Expanded clones are given a class, and other clones once, few, many or no size at all.

CASSQSADTQYF TGCGCCAGCAGCCAATCCGCGGATACGCAGTATTTT TRBJ2-3 TRBV4-3 - -
CASSPIQEPNGEQYF TGTGCCAGCAGCCCAATACAGGAACCTAACGGCGAGCAGTACTTC TRBJ2-7 TRBV5-4 - -
CASSYGVAGQITDTQYF TGTGCCAGCAGTTACGGGGTAGCGGGACAAATCACAGATACGCAGTATTTT TRBJ2-3 TRBV6-2/TRBV6-3 TRBD2 -
CASSRASGSWETQYF TGTGCCAGCAGTCGAGCTAGCGGGAGTTGGGAGACCCAGTACTTC TRBJ2-5 TRBV6-5 TRBD2 -
CASSSAPPSDGEQYF TGTGCCAGTAGTTCCGCACCTCCGTCAGATGGCGAGCAGTACTTC TRBJ2-7 TRBV19 - -
CASSTYRNTGELFF TGCGCCAGCAGCACATACAGGAACACCGGGGAGCTGTTTTTT TRBJ2-2 TRBV5-1 - -
CASSQEFGEGARETQYF TGTGCCAGCAGCCAAGAGTTTGGAGAGGGGGCTAGGGAGACCCAGTACTTC TRBJ2-5 TRBV3-1/TRBV3-2 TRBD1 -
CASSPDRGRTEAFF TGCGCCAGCAGCCCAGACAGGGGGCGAACTGAAGCTTTCTTT TRBJ1-1 TRBV5-1 TRBD1 -
CSVHRGVYGYTF TGCAGCGTTCATCGGGGAGTATATGGCTACACCTTC TRBJ1-2 TRBV29-1 - -
CASSYGLAVNEQFF TGTGCCAGTAGTTATGGACTAGCGGTTAATGAGCAGTTCTTC TRBJ2-1 TRBV19 TRBD2 -
CASSYSSPYEQYF TGTGCCAGCAGTTACTCTAGTCCCTACGAGCAGTACTTC TRBJ2-7 TRBV6-2/TRBV6-3 - -
CASRKGQSQPQHF TGTGCCAGCAGGAAGGGGCAGTCCCAGCCCCAGCATTTT TRBJ1-5 TRBV5-6 - -
CASSQSRGQPQHF TGTGCCAGCAGTCAATCCAGGGGTCAGCCCCAGCATTTT TRBJ1-5 TRBV28 - many
CASRLAGMDTQYF TGTGCCAGCAGACTAGCGGGGATGGATACGCAGTATTTT TRBJ2-3 TRBV19 TRBD2 -
CASSLSNGVKGSPLHF TGTGCCAGCAGCCTATCCAACGGGGTCAAGGGTTCACCCCTCCACTTT TRBJ1-6 TRBV11-2 - -
CASSYRTRHEQYF TGTGCCAGCAGTTACCGGACTAGGCACGAGCAGTACTTC TRBJ2-7 TRBV6-2/TRBV6-3 TRBD2 -
CASSQFRAGGGNTIYF TGTGCCAGCAGCCAGTTCAGGGCCGGGGGGGGAAACACCATATATTTT TRBJ1-3 TRBV7-2 - -
CASSIEARGGRNGYTF TGTGCCAGCAGTATCGAAGCGCGGGGGGGTAGAAATGGCTACACCTTC TRBJ1-2 TRBV2 - -
CASSSREGKNIQYF TGTGCCAGCAGCTCGAGGGAGGGCAAAAACATTCAGTACTTC TRBJ2-4 TRBV7-2 TRBD2 -
CASSRAGLAASSGANVLTF TGTGCCAGCAGCCGAGCGGGACTAGCGGCTAGCTCTGGGGCCAACGTCCTGACTTTC TRBJ2-6 TRBV4-2 TRBD2 -
CASRDRNTGELFF TGTGCCAGCAGGGACAGAAACACCGGGGAGCTGTTTTTT TRBJ2-2 TRBV7-3 - few
CASSFLGTGDPTAFF TGTGCCAGCAGTTTCCTCGGGACAGGGGATCCCACAGCTTTCTTT TRBJ1-1 TRBV27 TRBD1 -
CASPRGNTEAFF TGTGCCAGCCCAAGAGGGAACACTGAAGCTTTCTTT TRBJ1-1 TRBV6-1 - -
CASSHSDTQYF TGTGCCAGCAGCCATTCGGATACGCAGTATTTT TRBJ2-3 TRBV3-1/TRBV3-2 - -
CSVRPGTYNEQFF TGCAGCGTTCGCCCGGGAACCTACAATGAGCAGTTCTTC TRBJ2-1 TRBV29-1 - -
CASSRGNEAFF TGTGCCAGCAGTCGAGGGAATGAAGCTTTCTTT TRBJ1-1 TRBV12-3/TRBV12-4 - few
CASSLEPGQGGTEAFF TGTGCCAGCAGTTTAGAGCCGGGACAGGGTGGCACTGAAGCTTTCTTT TRBJ1-1 TRBV28 TRBD1 -
CASSLDRGGETQYF TGTGCCAGCAGTCTGGACAGGGGAGGAGAGACCCAGTACTTC TRBJ2-5 TRBV6-5 TRBD1 -
CASSPLGENEKLFF TGTGCCAGCTCACCACTTGGAGAGAATGAAAAACTGTTTTTT TRBJ1-4 TRBV18 - -
CASSYSDKGTEAFF TGTGCCAGCAGTTACTCGGACAAGGGAACTGAAGCTTTCTTT TRBJ1-1 TRBV6-5 - few
CASSLPWPRANVLTF TGTGCCAGCAGCCTCCCCTGGCCCCGGGCCAACGTCCTGACTTTC TRBJ2-6 TRBV14 - -
CASSLSSGKLAEQFF TGTGCCAGCAGCTTGTCGAGCGGGAAATTGGCTGAGCAGTTCTTC TRBJ2-1 TRBV7-8 TRBD2 -
CASSFNFRRGVGYTF TGTGCCAGCAGTTTTAATTTCCGTCGGGGGGTTGGCTACACCTTC TRBJ1-2 TRBV28 - -
CASSLGQGGETQYF TGCGCCAGCAGCTTGGGGCAGGGTGGAGAGACCCAGTACTTC TRBJ2-5 TRBV5-1 - -
CASREAGHNSPLHF TGTGCCAGTAGAGAAGCGGGCCATAATTCACCCCTCCACTTT TRBJ1-6 TRBV11-3 - -
CASSQDLGTGNEKLFF TGCGCCAGCAGCCAAGATTTGGGGACAGGGAATGAAAAACTGTTTTTT TRBJ1-4 TRBV4-3 TRBD1 few
CASSDDRARGVGQPQHF TGCGCCAGCAGTGACGATCGGGCTCGGGGGGTAGGGCAGCCCCAGCATTTT TRBJ1-5 TRBV10-2 - few
CASSYLQSGNTIYF TGTGCCAGCAGTTACCTCCAGTCTGGAAACACCATATATTTT TRBJ1-3 TRBV6-6 - once
CASSSAAGGVSYEQYF TGTGCCAGCAGCTCCGCGGCGGGAGGAGTTTCCTACGAGCAGTACTTC TRBJ2-7 TRBV7-8 TRBD2 -
CASSENRGIEKLFF TGTGCCAGCAGTGAGAACAGGGGGATTGAAAAACTGTTTTTT TRBJ1-4 TRBV6-1 TRBD1 -
CASSPRGNYGYTF TGCGCCAGCAGCCCAAGGGGTAACTATGGCTACACCTTC TRBJ1-2 TRBV5-1 - -
CASSELGQYSNQPQHF TGTGCCAGCAGTGAACTGGGACAGTATAGCAATCAGCCCCAGCATTTT TRBJ1-5 TRBV6-1 TRBD1 -
CASSLSRTANFDGYTF TGTGCCAGCAGTCTATCCCGGACAGCTAATTTCGATGGCTACACCTTC TRBJ1-2 TRBV7-9 - -
CASSESRDRGRAFF TGTGCCAGCAGTGAATCACGGGACAGGGGTCGGGCTTTCTTT TRBJ1-1 TRBV6-1 TRBD1 -
CASSQDRTGNGYTF TGTGCCAGCAGCCAAGACCGGACAGGGAATGGCTACACCTTC TRBJ1-2 TRBV4-2 TRBD1 -
CASSPPGRGETQYF TGTGCCAGCTCACCACCGGGGAGAGGGGAGACCCAGTACTTC TRBJ2-5 TRBV18 - -
CATSGKTGSRKPSYNEQFF TGTGCCACCAGTGGCAAAACGGGGTCCCGGAAGCCCTCCTACAATGAGCAGTTCTTC TRBJ2-1 TRBV24-1 - once
CASSPWGGWTEAFF TGTGCCAGCAGTCCATGGGGGGGCTGGACTGAAGCTTTCTTT TRBJ1-1 TRBV28 - -
CATPRSSQNEQFF TGTGCCACCCCCAGGTCTAGCCAAAATGAGCAGTTCTTC TRBJ2-1 TRBV11-2 - -
CASSLVGLGELFF TGCGCCAGCAGCTTGGTTGGACTCGGGGAGCTGTTTTTT TRBJ2-2 TRBV5-1 - once
CATSDPGQGSNQPQHF TGTGCCACCAGTGACCCGGGACAGGGGAGCAATCAGCCCCAGCATTTT TRBJ1-5 TRBV24-1 TRBD1 -
CATSGGRLYEQYF TGTGCCACGTCGGGGGGGCGCCTCTACGAGCAGTACTTC TRBJ2-7 TRBV19 TRBD2 -
CASSPGDVSGRGVF TGTGCCAGCAGCCCCGGAGATGTTAGCGGGAGAGGCGTTTTT TRBJ2-3 TRBV5-8 TRBD2 -
CASSQGSNQETQYF TGTGCCAGCAGCCAGGGCTCAAACCAAGAGACCCAGTACTTC TRBJ2-5 TRBV7-9 - -
CAITSPTGAHGNTIYF TGTGCCATCACGAGCCCCACAGGGGCCCATGGAAACACCATATATTTT TRBJ1-3 TRBV10-3 TRBD1 -
CASSLAKGGWNSPLHF TGTGCCAGCAGCTTGGCCAAGGGAGGGTGGAATTCACCCCTCCACTTT TRBJ1-6 TRBV5-6 - -
CASSETDTNYGYTF TGTGCCAGCTCCGAGACGGACACTAACTATGGCTACACCTTC TRBJ1-2 TRBV18 - -
CASTPTGGWFGYTF TGTGCCAGCACTCCCACGGGGGGGTGGTTTGGCTACACCTTC TRBJ1-2 TRBV27 - -
CASSDRVGYTEAFF TGTGCCAGCAGTGACAGGGTGGGGTACACTGAAGCTTTCTTT TRBJ1-1 TRBV2 - -
CASSSPFGQGGTEAFF TGTGCCAGCAGTTCCCCCTTTGGGCAGGGTGGCACTGAAGCTTTCTTT TRBJ1-1 TRBV28 - -